This is a list of T cell receptor beta chains from one sample in a study of T-cell memory formation after mild COVID-19. TCRdb analysed the 5' RACE reads with MiXCR anew, one entry per CDR3 protein. The data hold 400,000 or so distinct CDR3 sequences, with 21% observed a single time. The sample consisted of PBMCs or a T cell subset sorted from them (not recorded which). The receptors were gathered from an adult woman who had mild COVID-19 (a few samples of this study predate the infection). Cell type and time point are not known. Both conserved end residues are part of each CDR3. A D gene is named only where the DNA matches it firmly. Clone size is given for some rows only: seen once, a few or many times, or a class if the clone is expanded.

J gene | D gene | clone size | V gene | CDR3 protein | CDR3 DNA
TRBJ1-2 | NA | NA | TRBV29-1 | CSVWTTGYGYTF | TGCAGCGTTTGGACGACGGGCTATGGCTACACCTTC
TRBJ2-1 | TRBD2 | many | TRBV5-1 | CASSLEASGGINEQFF | TGCGCCAGCAGCTTGGAGGCTAGCGGGGGGATCAATGAGCAGTTCTTC
TRBJ2-2 | NA | once | TRBV7-6 | CASSLDPRLVQGSNTGELFF | TGTGCCAGCAGCTTAGACCCCCGCTTAGTTCAGGGGTCGAACACCGGGGAGCTGTTTTTT
TRBJ2-5 | TRBD2 | NA | TRBV20-1 | CSVRFSREGETQYF | TGCAGTGTCAGGTTTTCGCGGGAGGGAGAGACCCAGTACTTC
TRBJ2-7 | NA | NA | TRBV5-6 | CASSLGWDPYEQYF | TGTGCCAGCAGCTTGGGCTGGGACCCCTACGAGCAGTACTTC
TRBJ2-2 | NA | many | TRBV12-3/TRBV12-4 | CASTFGSGELFF | TGTGCCAGCACCTTCGGGTCCGGGGAGCTGTTTTTT
TRBJ1-2 | NA | NA | TRBV20-1 | CSTTVMVNYGYTF | TGCAGTACCACAGTCATGGTCAACTATGGCTACACCTTC
TRBJ2-6 | NA | few | TRBV2 | CASSDYPRPGANVLTF | TGTGCCAGCAGTGATTATCCACGGCCCGGGGCCAACGTCCTGACTTTC
TRBJ2-7 | NA | few | TRBV13 | CASSLRHYEQYF | TGTGCCAGCAGCCTCCGGCACTACGAGCAGTACTTC
TRBJ2-7 | NA | few | TRBV28 | CASGVYEQYF | TGTGCCAGCGGAGTTTACGAGCAGTACTTC
TRBJ2-7 | TRBD1 | few | TRBV15 | CATVRDRGPYEQYF | TGTGCCACCGTGAGGGACAGGGGGCCCTACGAGCAGTACTTC
TRBJ2-2 | NA | NA | TRBV6-4 | CASSVFANTGELFF | TGTGCCAGCAGTGTGTTTGCGAACACCGGGGAGCTGTTTTTT
TRBJ2-7 | NA | many | TRBV2 | CASSESPGSSYEQYF | TGTGCCAGCAGTGAAAGCCCCGGGAGCTCCTACGAGCAGTACTTC
TRBJ2-7 | TRBD2 | NA | TRBV9 | CASSVGGGPGSEQYF | TGTGCCAGCAGCGTAGGCGGGGGACCCGGATCTGAGCAGTACTTC
TRBJ2-1 | TRBD2 | NA | TRBV7-9 | CASSFVIAGTWDEQFF | TGTGCCAGCAGCTTTGTCATAGCGGGAACTTGGGATGAGCAGTTCTTC
TRBJ2-7 | TRBD1 | few | TRBV14 | CASSQDYRTGRSEQYF | TGTGCCAGCAGCCAAGATTATCGGACAGGTCGCTCTGAGCAGTACTTC
TRBJ2-2 | NA | NA | TRBV19 | CASSSGYNTGELFF | TGTGCCAGTAGTTCGGGCTATAACACCGGGGAGCTGTTTTTT
TRBJ1-6 | NA | few | TRBV7-9 | CASSLAGANSPLHF | TGTGCCAGCAGCTTAGCAGGGGCCAATTCACCCCTCCACTTT
TRBJ1-2 | TRBD1 | few | TRBV4-1 | CASGRAEDRARYGYTF | TGCGCCAGCGGGAGAGCGGAGGACAGGGCAAGGTATGGCTACACCTTC
TRBJ1-5 | NA | few | TRBV12-3/TRBV12-4 | CASRGAGIASNQPQHF | TGTGCCAGCAGGGGGGCAGGAATTGCTAGCAATCAGCCCCAGCATTTT
TRBJ1-1 | TRBD1 | many | TRBV7-9 | CASSNQGATEAFF | TGTGCCAGCAGTAATCAGGGGGCCACTGAAGCTTTCTTT
TRBJ2-2 | TRBD1 | few | TRBV7-6 | CASSRTGNTGELFF | TGTGCCAGCAGCCGGACAGGGAACACCGGGGAGCTGTTTTTT